The rows below give T cell receptor beta chains drawn from one sample of a study of cytomegalovirus exposure and HLA in healthy donors. Assay: immunoSEQ multiplex PCR; the TCRdb copy retains only in-frame clones and omits some. The sample includes 60,000 to 75,000 clones, around 87% of them seen just once. Sequenced sample: PBMCs. The receptors derive from a woman aged 30 to 39 in good health and CMV-seropositive. Each CDR3 is given with its conserved first and last residue. D genes are given only for firm matches. Where a row states a size, it is once, few, many or the class of an expanded clone; other rows omit it.

clone size	CDR3 length	D gene	V gene	J gene	CDR3 DNA	CDR3 protein
.	12	.	TRBV6-1	TRBJ2-1	TGTGCCAGCAGTGGACAGTGGAATGAGCAGTTCTTC	CASSGQWNEQFF
.	11	.	TRBV29-1	TRBJ1-1	TGCAGCGTTGAACTGGACTCTGAAGCTTTCTTT	CSVELDSEAFF
once	15	.	TRBV27	TRBJ1-2	TGTGCCAGCAGTTTATCCCAGGGACACCCCTATGGCTACACCTTC	CASSLSQGHPYGYTF
.	13	.	TRBV5-1	TRBJ1-2	TGCGCCAGCAGCCTGACACCTCAGGATGGCTACACCTTC	CASSLTPQDGYTF
.	12	TRBD1	TRBV28	TRBJ2-7	TGTGCCAGCAGTCAACAGGGGGCGGCGCAGTACTTC	CASSQQGAAQYF
.	14	.	TRBV5-1	TRBJ2-7	TGCGCCAGCAGCTTGGTTCCGGGGAACTACGAGCAGTACTTC	CASSLVPGNYEQYF
.	13	TRBD1	TRBV6-5	TRBJ1-5	TGTGCCAGCAGAACAGGGGGCAATCAGCCCCAGCATTTT	CASRTGGNQPQHF
.	12	.	TRBV5-1	TRBJ2-1	TGCGCCAGCAGCCATTCCTACAATGAGCAGTTCTTC	CASSHSYNEQFF
.	19	TRBD2	TRBV7-8	TRBJ2-1	TGTGCCAGCAGCTTTACGCGCCTAGCGGGAGGGCCTGACTACAATGAGCAGTTCTTC	CASSFTRLAGGPDYNEQFF
.	15	TRBD1	TRBV7-9	TRBJ1-1	TGTGCCAGCAGCCGAGGGGACAGGGGATCAGGTGAAGCTTTCTTT	CASSRGDRGSGEAFF
.	15	TRBD1	TRBV28	TRBJ2-1	TGTGCCAGCAGTGAGTGGGGACAGGCGGCGGGGGAGCAGTTCTTC	CASSEWGQAAGEQFF
.	12	.	TRBV30	TRBJ2-7	TGTGCCCGTTACGGGGTTACCTACGAGCAGTACTTC	CARYGVTYEQYF
.	15	TRBD1	TRBV5-1	TRBJ1-2	TGCGCCAGCAGCTTTGGACCCGGGACAGGGAATGGCTACACCTTC	CASSFGPGTGNGYTF
.	16	TRBD1	TRBV19	TRBJ1-5	TGTGCCAGTAGTCCTAGGGACAGGGGATACGATCAGCCCCAGCATTTT	CASSPRDRGYDQPQHF
once	13	.	TRBV11-3	TRBJ2-3	TGTGCCAGCAGCCCGGGGGGCACAGATACGCAGTATTTT	CASSPGGTDTQYF
.	15	TRBD2	TRBV5-1	TRBJ2-1	TGCGCCAGCAGCCTCAGACTAGCGGGAGAGGCTGAGCAGTTCTTC	CASSLRLAGEAEQFF
.	14	TRBD2	TRBV7-2	TRBJ2-1	TGTGCCAGCAGCATAGCGGGAGGGCGGAATGAGCAGTTCTTC	CASSIAGGRNEQFF
once	14	TRBD1	TRBV5-6	TRBJ2-5	TGTGCCAGCAGCTTTGCTAGGGGGCGAGAGACCCAGTACTTC	CASSFARGRETQYF
.	13	TRBD1	TRBV6-5	TRBJ1-2	TGTGCCAGCAGTATCGGGACAGGGGGAGGCTACACCTTC	CASSIGTGGGYTF
.	15	TRBD1	TRBV9	TRBJ2-5	TGTGCCAGCAGCGGCCGACAGGGGAGGTCAGAGACCCAGTACTTC	CASSGRQGRSETQYF
.	13	.	TRBV5-1	TRBJ1-3	TGCGCCAGCAGCTTCACAGGGGGAAACACCATATATTTT	CASSFTGGNTIYF
.	16	TRBD2	TRBV27	TRBJ2-1	TGTGCCAGCAGTTCGCCTAGACTAGCGGGGGTCAATGAGCAGTTCTTC	CASSSPRLAGVNEQFF
once	13	TRBD1	TRBV27	TRBJ1-1	TGTGCCAGCAGTTTACACGGACAGGGTGAAGCTTTCTTT	CASSLHGQGEAFF
.	16	TRBD2	TRBV5-4	TRBJ2-7	TGTGCCAGCAATAAAAATGGACTAGCGGGAGTGCCTGAGCAGTACTTC	CASNKNGLAGVPEQYF
.	14	.	TRBV6-6	TRBJ2-1	TGTGCCACCTCCTGGAGGGCTAGCGACAATGAGCAGTTCTTC	CATSWRASDNEQFF
few	17	TRBD2	TRBV19	TRBJ2-1	TGTGCCAGTAGTATGGGACTAGCGGGAGAGGCTTACAATGAGCAGTTCTTC	CASSMGLAGEAYNEQFF
.	16	.	TRBV28	TRBJ1-2	TGTGCCAGCAGTTTAGGCTTACCAGGGGATTCCTATGGCTACACCTTC	CASSLGLPGDSYGYTF
.	14	TRBD1	TRBV7-9	TRBJ2-3	TGTGCCAGCAGCTTAGACAGGGGGAAATATACGCAGTATTTT	CASSLDRGKYTQYF
once	17	TRBD2	TRBV5-1	TRBJ2-2	TGCGCCAGCAGCTTGGAGGCTAGCGGGGGAAACACCGGGGAGCTGTTTTTT	CASSLEASGGNTGELFF
.	13	.	TRBV27	TRBJ1-3	TGTGCCAGCAGTTTACAGGGGAGGGGCCCCATATATTTT	CASSLQGRGPIYF
.	13	.	TRBV28	TRBJ2-7	TGTGCCACCGCTCTAGCGACGAGGTACGAGCAGTACTTC	CATALATRYEQYF
.	14	TRBD2	TRBV7-9	TRBJ2-2	TGTGCCAGCAGCTTAGGGTGGACTAGCGGGAGCCTGTTTTTT	CASSLGWTSGSLFF
.	15	.	TRBV7-8	TRBJ2-3	TGTGCCAGCAGCTTAGTGGCGAGGGGCACAGATACGCAGTATTTT	CASSLVARGTDTQYF
.	17	TRBD2	TRBV18	TRBJ2-7	TGTGCCAGCTCACCGGGGGGGTCGGTCGGGAGCCTTTACGAGCAGTACTTC	CASSPGGSVGSLYEQYF
.	16	.	TRBV5-1	TRBJ1-5	TGCGCCAGCAGCTTGTTACCAGACTATAGCAATCAGCCCCAGCATTTT	CASSLLPDYSNQPQHF
.	17	TRBD1	TRBV4-1	TRBJ2-1	TGCGCCAGCAGCCACTCAACCCCGGGACAGCCCCCCAATGAGCAGTTCTTC	CASSHSTPGQPPNEQFF
.	14	TRBD2	TRBV2	TRBJ2-1	TGTGCCAGCAGGCTAGCGGGAGCTTACAATGAGCAGTTCTTC	CASRLAGAYNEQFF
few	14	.	TRBV27	TRBJ2-1	TGTGCCAGCAGCCCCGGTTCATCCTACAATGAGCAGTTCTTC	CASSPGSSYNEQFF
.	14	.	TRBV28	TRBJ2-1	TGTGCCAGCAGTTCTAGAGTAGTCTACAATGAGCAGTTCTTC	CASSSRVVYNEQFF
.	16	TRBD1	TRBV16	TRBJ2-3	TGTGCCAGCAGCCAATCGAGAGGGGGCCCAACAGATACGCAGTATTTT	CASSQSRGGPTDTQYF
.	14	.	TRBV19	TRBJ1-2	TGTGCCAGTAGTATCCCACAGGACGGCGATGGCTACACCTTC	CASSIPQDGDGYTF
.	18	TRBD2	TRBV4-2	TRBJ2-7	TGTGCCAGCAGCCGGTACAGGGGGACTAGCGGTCCAACCTACGAGCAGTACTTC	CASSRYRGTSGPTYEQYF
.	15	.	TRBV21-1	TRBJ1-2	TGTGCCAGCAGCAAAGGTGGGAGTGGAAACTATGGCTACACCTTC	CASSKGGSGNYGYTF